The 14 T cell receptor beta chains reported below all come from one sample, sequenced in a study of a mutant IDH1 vaccine in newly diagnosed glioma. Profiled with immunoSEQ multiplex PCR; TCRdb holds only in-frame clones, not every one. The sample holds tens of thousands of clones, 75% to 90% seen once. No antigens are known for them. Documented time point: week 11, during vaccination. The study gave 300 ug of mutant IDH1 20-mer peptide per vaccine dose, with topical imiquimod. Sequencing was performed on PBMCs, taken from a glioma patient whose treatment included an IDH1 peptide vaccine. These TCRs come from a man in his fifties or sixties with glioma.

The J gene is TRBJ2-4, the V gene TRBV4-1; either TRBD1 or TRBD2 may supply D (6 bases each). The ends were cut back, 0 bases at V and 9 bases at J, with 21 bases in the middle. The CDR3 has 17 amino acids. Germline CDR1 MGHRA, CDR2 YSYEKL. The CDR3 here is CASSQESQHRGVGIQYF. CDR3 in DNA: TGCGCCAGCAGCCAAGAGAGCCAGCATAGGGGGGTGGGCATTCAGTACTTC.

The chain employs TRBV2 and TRBJ2-2, with D tentatively TRBD2 (5 bases). The CDR3 consists of 14 residues. V shed 6 bases and J shed 1 base, with 9 bases lying between them. The germline CDR1 and CDR2 sequences are SNHLY and FYNNEI. The CDR3 sequence is CASRNAGNTGELFF. CDR3 coding DNA: TGTGCCAGCAGGAACGCGGGGAACACCGGGGAGCTGTTTTTT.

The chain joins TRBV30 to TRBJ1-2, with 9 bases lining up with TRBD1. Germline assignment: CDR1 GTSNPN and CDR2 SVGIG (reference sequence). V shed 5 bases, J shed 2 bases, and the junction held 6 bases outside the gene matches. The CDR3 is 14 amino acids. The CDR3 DNA reads TGTGCCTGGGACGGGGACAGGGCGAACTATGGCTACACCTTC. It codes for CAWDGDRANYGYTF.

The chain uses TRBV5-6 and TRBJ2-7; 8 nucleotides match TRBD2. This CDR3 region has 14 residues. Germline V gene data show CDR1 as SGHDT and CDR2 as YYEEEE. Unmatched junction bases numbered 2, after V lost 2 bases and J lost 1 base. CDR3 sequence reads: CASSLGGGSYEQYF. For the CDR3, the DNA is TGTGCCAGCAGCTTAGGCGGGGGGTCCTACGAGCAGTACTTC.

A single count supports this clone. This chain links TRBV19 with TRBJ2-3, with a possible D match to TRBD2 (6 bases). The V and J ends lost 5 bases and 5 bases respectively, with 14 bases between them. Germline loops: CDR1 LNHDA, CDR2 SQIVND (reference sequence). This CDR3 has 14 amino acids. As DNA, the CDR3 is TGTGCCAGTAGTTCTCGGCGGGGTGAAGATACGCAGTATTTT. This gives the protein CASSSRRGEDTQYF. The full variable domain, in which reference TRBV19 and TRBJ2-3 provide the parts outside the CDR3, is DGGITQSPKYLFRKEGQNVTLSCEQNLNHDAMYWYRQDPGQGLRLIYYSQIVNDFQKGDIAEGYSVSREKKESFPLTVTSAQKNPTAFYLCASSSRRGEDTQYFGPGTRLTVL.

The V gene is TRBV30, the J gene TRBJ1-6; tentatively, D is TRBD1 (6 bases). This CDR3 is 14 amino acids long. V was cut by 5 bases and J by 11 bases, with 19 bases left in between. Per germline, CDR1 GTSNPN and CDR2 SVGIG (reference sequence). CDR3 sequence: CAWSKQGGPTPLHF. CDR3 DNA: TGTGCCTGGTCTAAACAGGGAGGACCAACACCCCTCCACTTT.

The V call is TRBV28, the J call TRBJ1-5; 7 bases match TRBD1. Losses at the gene ends were 3 bases for V and 1 base for J; bases not matched to a gene: 6. Germline values: CDR1 MDHEN, CDR2 SYDVKM. This CDR3 contains 16 residues. CDR3 protein: CASSFGQVVSNQPQHF. CDR3 nucleotides: TGTGCCAGCAGTTTTGGACAGGTAGTAAGCAATCAGCCCCAGCATTTT.

The V and J genes are TRBV19 and TRBJ2-7, with unresolved D. Germline V lookup: CDR1 LNHDA, CDR2 SQIVND (reference sequence). The V end was cut by 3 bases, the J end by 4 bases, with 16 bases between. The CDR3 covers 15 residues. This CDR3 is CASSIGSAELYEQYF. The CDR3, as DNA: TGTGCCAGTAGTATCGGCTCAGCAGAGCTATACGAGCAGTACTTC.

J is TRBJ2-3 and V is TRBV6-5; TRBD2 matches at 8 bases. The CDR3 spans 15 residues. Losses at the gene ends were 6 bases for V and 0 bases for J; bases not matched to a gene: 5. From germline, CDR1 is MNHEY and CDR2 SVGAGI. The CDR3, as DNA: TGTGCCAGCAGGGATAGCGGGACCAGCACAGATACGCAGTATTTT. Translation: CASRDSGTSTDTQYF.

This chain uses TRBV4-1 with TRBJ2-1; D is perhaps TRBD2 (5 bases). This CDR3 contains 14 residues. Germline V CDR1 and CDR2: MGHRA, YSYEKL. Trimming pared 1 base from V and 8 bases from J, leaving 12 bases between. The CDR3, as DNA: TGCGCCAGCAGCCAAGGGCCTAGCCTGGATGAGCAGTTCTTC. Translation: CASSQGPSLDEQFF.

This clone was seen a single time. This chain uses TRBV7-2 with TRBJ1-2, with D unresolved. Germline V CDR1 and CDR2: SGHTA, FQGNSA. The ends were cut back, 0 bases at V and 8 bases at J, with 16 bases in the middle. The length of the CDR3 is 15 residues. The CDR3: CASSLATAMPGGYTF. The CDR3 bases are TGTGCCAGCAGCTTAGCCACAGCAATGCCGGGAGGCTACACCTTC. The entire variable domain, with the rest obtained from reference TRBV7-2 and TRBJ1-2, is as follows: GAGVSQSPSNKVTEKGKDVELRCDPISGHTALYWYRQSLGQGLEFLIYFQGNSAPDKSGLPSDRFSAERTGGSVSTLTIQRTQQEDSAVYLCASSLATAMPGGYTFGSGTRLTVV.

The V gene is TRBV6-6, the J gene TRBJ2-1, with TRBD2 matching over 8 bases. This CDR3 is 15 amino acids long. V gave up 6 bases and J gave up 3 bases; unmatched junction bases: 7. Germline V lookup: CDR1 MNHNY, CDR2 SVGAGI (reference sequence). CDR3 nucleotide sequence: TGTGCCAGCAGGCCGGGGGGGCTAAGCTACAATGAGCAGTTCTTC. This gives the protein CASRPGGLSYNEQFF.

The J gene is TRBJ2-5, the V gene TRBV29-1, with TRBD2 identical over 7 bases. CDR1 is SQVTM, CDR2 ANQGSEA, per germline. The CDR3 totals 13 residues. Unmatched junction bases numbered 9, after V lost 7 bases and J lost 4 bases. This CDR3 is CSARRGEGETQYF. The CDR3 DNA sequence: TGCAGCGCCCGCCGCGGGGAGGGAGAGACCCAGTACTTC.

The V and J genes are TRBV7-9 and TRBJ1-4; D gene unclear. V lost 5 bases to trimming and J lost 7 bases, with 11 bases between them. CDR3 length equals 13 residues. Germline V gene lookup returns CDR1 SEHNR and CDR2 FQNEAQ (reference sequence). The CDR3 nucleotides are TGTGCCAGCAGCCCTCGAGTGGCTGAAAAACTGTTTTTT. This codes for CASSPRVAEKLFF. Full variable domain (missing parts from reference TRBV7-9 and TRBJ1-4): DTGVSQNPRHKITKRGQNVTFRCDPISEHNRLYWYRQTLGQGPEFLTYFQNEAQLEKSRLLSDRFSAERPKGSFSTLEIQRTEQGDSAMYLCASSPRVAEKLFFGSGTQLSVL.